A single TCR beta chain is shown here with its context. This sample is drawn from a study of monozygotic twins with inflammatory bowel disease. After re-calling the 5' RACE reads, TCRdb lists one entry per CDR3 protein, DNA absent. Recorded here are around 400,000 distinct CDR3 sequences; the top ten clones represent around 2.3%. The sequencing input was blood. The source of this sequence is a human donor with ulcerative colitis or Crohn's disease, or a healthy co-twin of an affected twin (not recorded which).

CDR3 residues: CASSSDSTQYF. This sequence joins TRBV5-1 and TRBJ2-3. Germline V CDR1 and CDR2: SGHRS, YFSETQ. The CDR3 covers 11 residues.